This T cell receptor beta chain was documented in a study of blood T cell repertoires in COVID-19. Study overall: T cells, B-cell-depleted T cells, or PBMCs provided the cDNA or gDNA that served as material.

The CDR3 has 14 residues. Per the germline V gene, CDR1 is SGHNT and CDR2 is YYREEE (reference sequence). The V end lost 3 bases, the J end lost 8 bases, and 17 bases lay between the germline ends. The sample holds a few counts of this clone. The assay was immunoSEQ multiplex PCR, and TCRdb's table has in-frame clones only and misses some. This sample carries roughly 88,000 clones, approximately 81% of them seen once, and the ten largest clones take 15% to 18%. The sample comprised peripheral blood. This sequence was found in a woman aged 80 or over with acute or convalescent COVID-19. The rearrangement links TRBV5-4 to TRBJ1-2; D is unresolved. The CDR3 DNA reads as TGTGCCAGCAGCTCTCCGGCCGAACCTAGCGGCTACACCTTC. Its translation is CASSSPAEPSGYTF.